This T cell receptor (beta chain) was sequenced during a study of T cells expressing NK-cell markers (dated by TCRdb to 2020 to 2021). Looking at the study overall: In sorted CD3+CD56+NKG2C+, CD3+CD56+NKG2C- and CD3+CD56-NKG2C+ T-cell subsets from about 8 donors, TCR beta-chain repertoires were profiled. Sequencing of the libraries produced 2 x 150 bp reads on Illumina HiSeq 2000/2500, MiSeq or NextSeq. Of the eight sequenced donors, seven were found to be HCMV-seropositive and one was found to be HCMV-seronegative. Randomly selected healthy volunteers, three men and five women, were used as the eight sequenced donors.

Points the paper makes about the study in general: In roughly 6 donors, the dominant CD3+CD56+NKG2C+ clonotypes were among the top 10 CD8+ clonotypes and accounted for about 1.0-7.5% of CD8+ T cells. Those dominant clonotypes were again the most abundant among CD3+CD56-NKG2C+ cells in a few donors, at about 25-60.1%. Whether the expanded NKG2C-expressing T cell clones were specific for HCMV antigens remained unclear.

This sample was sequenced with an Illumina HiSeq 2000. TCR beta cDNA libraries were prepared using 5'RACE template switching, which introduced a universal primer site and unique molecular identifiers. cDNA synthesis was primed from the TCR beta constant segment, followed by two successive PCR amplification steps. Concerning the study's data processing: MIGEC handled demultiplexing of the reads and grouping by UMI, while MiTCR was used to assemble and quantify clonotypes. Only TCR cDNA sequences supported by at least two reads were kept to exclude erroneous sequences. Downstream repertoire analysis used the tcR package, and clonotypes were matched across fractions by CDR3 nucleotide sequence plus V segment. VDJmatch was used to annotate antigen specificity against VDJdb, with one amino acid substitution in CDR3 allowed. Each entry corresponds to one CDR3 protein sequence from reads that TCRdb reprocessed, and DNA is not given. The V and J calls and clone size are TCRdb's, not the authors'. The table for this sample lists some 300,000 distinct CDR3 sequences. The ten largest clones take up approximately 0.39% of the sample.

A commercial ELISA kit detecting HCMV-specific IgG in serum was used to determine HCMV serostatus. Ficoll density gradient centrifugation was used to isolate peripheral blood mononuclear cells from blood. The CDR3, cysteine through phenylalanine, is 14 amino acids long. The coding DNA is unavailable. The germline V gene (reference sequence) gives CDR1 as DFQATT and CDR2 as SNEGSKA. In regard to this clonotype: Its antigen is still unknown.

The clonotype originates from a young man in good health. Donor details come from another sample of the same person, matched by shared clones. The sequence links TRBV20-1 to TRBJ2-1; TCRdb reports TRBD1, a call that lacks DNA to check it against. Input material: blood T cells: a sorted CD56 or NKG2C T cell subset, CD4+ or CD8+ T cells, or bulk PBMC T cells (not recorded which). The CDR3 protein sequence reads: CSARDISGGDEQFF.